Shown below are 24 T cell receptor beta chains from a single sample sequenced in a study of human T cells and chemical hapten exposure. TCRdb analysed the RACE reads with MiXCR anew, one entry per CDR3 protein. The profile shows roughly 94,000 distinct CDR3 sequences, over 7.5% of them singletons. As to time point: patch test 2, 6 weeks after DPC sensitization. As to treatment: therapeutic diphenylcyclopropenone sensitization with weekly scalp DPC. The sequenced sample was whole blood, obtained in connection with sensitization to the hapten diphenylcyclopropenone (DPC). Receptors were obtained from a woman between 40 and 55 years old with alopecia areata. Some clones in this sample may be carry-over from other donors' samples.

This clonotype appeared a few times. The chain is built from TRBV23-1 and TRBJ2-4; TRBD2 matches 7 bases. TRBV23-1 is an ORF; its function is uncertain. J lost 1 base, V lost 2 bases, and 8 bases had no gene match. The CDR3 sequence is 17 residues long. The CDR3 DNA reads as TGCGCCAGCAGTCAAAAGGCTAGGGAGGGGGCCAAAAACATTCAGTACTTC. Translated: CASSQKAREGAKNIQYF.

This clonotype came up many times. This chain uses TRBV6-1 with TRBJ1-2; a weak D match, TRBD1 (5 bases). With 6 bases removed from V and 2 bases from J, the gap between germline ends came to 22 bases. Germline V CDR1 and CDR2: MNHNS, SASEGT. The CDR3 covers 17 residues. The CDR3 DNA is TGTGCCAGCAGCGGGGAAGGACTGACCTGGGGCAACTATGGCTACACCTTC. Translated: CASSGEGLTWGNYGYTF.

There are a few counts of this clonotype. The V call is TRBV7-2, the J call TRBJ1-2; no clear D. Germline CDR1 and CDR2: SGHTA and FQGNSA. Trimming pared 3 bases from V and 6 bases from J, leaving 11 bases between. The CDR3 runs to 13 residues. The chain's CDR3 is CASSLGGGDGYTF. CDR3 nucleotide sequence: TGTGCCAGCAGCTTGGGTGGTGGTGATGGCTACACCTTC.

This clonotype was seen at least ten times. V is TRBV29-1 and J is TRBJ2-1; the D gene could be TRBD1 or TRBD2 (5 bases each). CDR3 length: 15 amino acids. The germline V and J ends were trimmed by 2 bases and 2 bases, with 13 bases remaining between them. CDR1 SQVTM and CDR2 ANQGSEA come from the germline V gene. Here the CDR3 DNA reads TGCAGCGTTGAACGGGGCGGCAGGGCCTACAATGAGCAGTTCTTC. It encodes CSVERGGRAYNEQFF.

The V gene is TRBV28, the J gene TRBJ1-5; no firm D call. The length of the CDR3 is 12 residues. V shed 8 bases and J shed 6 bases, with 11 bases lying between them. Germline lookup yields CDR1 MDHEN and CDR2 SYDVKM. This CDR3 is CASSGVRQPQHF. The CDR3 DNA reads TGTGCCAGCTCCGGCGTGCGTCAGCCCCAGCATTTT. Supplemented by reference TRBV28 and TRBJ1-5, the full variable domain reads DVKVTQSSRYLVKRTGEKVFLECVQDMDHENMFWYRQDPGLGLRLIYFSYDVKMKEKGDIPEGYSVSREKKERFSLILESASTNQTSMYLCASSGVRQPQHFGDGTRLSIL.

V usage is TRBV7-9 and J usage is TRBJ2-7; 10 bases are a match to TRBD1. The CDR3 loop spans 15 amino acids. J was trimmed by 5 bases and V by 1 base; bases with no gene match: 5. Germline V gene lookup returns CDR1 SEHNR and CDR2 FQNEAQ (reference sequence). The CDR3, as DNA: TGTGCCAGCAGCTTAGGCACGACAGGGGGCGACGAGCAGTACTTC. Translation: CASSLGTTGGDEQYF.

This clonotype was picked up many times. The rearrangement uses TRBV7-2 and TRBJ1-5; no clear D. Trimming shortened V by 1 base and J by 7 bases, and 8 bases separated the two germline ends. The CDR3 totals 13 residues. CDR1 SGHTA and CDR2 FQGNSA come from the germline V gene. CDR3 nucleotide sequence: TGTGCCAGCAGCTTAGTCCCTGGCCAGCCCCAGCATTTT. Amino acid sequence: CASSLVPGQPQHF.

The chain has TRBV12-3 or TRBV12-4 and TRBJ2-1, with 9 bases fitting TRBD1. The CDR3 extends over 15 amino acids. The ends lost 6 bases at V and 0 bases at J; junction bases unmatched: 3. CDR3 nucleotide sequence: TGTGCCAGCAGAGAACAGGGGGCCTCCTACAATGAGCAGTTCTTC. Its translation is CASREQGASYNEQFF.

The chain uses TRBV7-2 and TRBJ2-1; 8 bases match TRBD1. CDR1 is SGHTA, CDR2 FQGNSA, per germline. This CDR3 has 15 amino acids. Unmatched junction bases numbered 1, after V lost 1 base and J lost 2 bases. The CDR3 nucleotides read TGTGCCAGCAGCTTAGAACAGGGGGCCTACAATGAGCAGTTCTTC. Protein: CASSLEQGAYNEQFF.

This clonotype was counted only a few times. The rearrangement uses TRBV9 and TRBJ1-3; maybe TRBD1 (6 bases). The CDR3 totals 17 residues. Trimming left V 0 bases short and J 0 bases short, with 13 bases between. Germline V gene lookup returns CDR1 SGDLS and CDR2 YYNGEE. The CDR3 region is CASSVDQGPSSGNTIYF. In DNA form, the CDR3 reads TGTGCCAGCAGCGTAGATCAGGGGCCAAGCTCTGGAAACACCATATATTTT.

This clonotype was observed a few times. V gene TRBV9 combines with J gene TRBJ1-1; a possible D gene is TRBD1 (6 bases). From germline, CDR1 is SGDLS and CDR2 YYNGEE. The CDR3 length is 14 residues. The V gene lost 4 bases and the J gene lost 5 bases, with 15 bases spanning the gap. The CDR3 loop is CASSPGALRTEAFF. Written as DNA, the CDR3 is TGTGCCAGCAGCCCGGGGGCGCTGAGGACTGAAGCTTTCTTT. Supplemented by reference TRBV9 and TRBJ1-1, the full variable domain reads DSGVTQTPKHLITATGQRVTLRCSPRSGDLSVYWYQQSLDQGLQFLIQYYNGEERAKGNILERFSAQQFPDLHSELNLSSLELGDSALYFCASSPGALRTEAFFGQGTRLTVV.

This clonotype occurred a few times. The genes are TRBV5-6 and TRBJ1-6, with a tentative D call TRBD1 (5 bases). Trimming took off 4 bases at V and 14 bases at J, with 25 bases between the two ends. This CDR3 spans 16 amino acids. Germline V gene sequence: CDR1 SGHDT, CDR2 YYEEEE. The DNA of the CDR3 is TGTGCCAGCAGCCCGCAGGGACCGCTAAGTGTATTCACCCTCCACTTT. Its translation is CASSPQGPLSVFTLHF.

This chain links TRBV5-1 with TRBJ2-3; 13 nucleotides match TRBD2. This CDR3 spans 16 amino acids. Losses at the gene ends were 4 bases for V and 5 bases for J; bases not matched to a gene: 7. In germline, CDR1 is SGHRS, CDR2 YFSETQ. Written as DNA, the CDR3 is TGCGCCAGCAGCCGCGGACTAGCGGGAGATGGAGATACGCAGTATTTT. This codes for CASSRGLAGDGDTQYF.

This clonotype appeared a few times. This rearrangement joins TRBV20-1 to TRBJ2-2; tentatively, D is TRBD2 (5 bases). CDR3 length: 14 residues. V shed 1 base and J shed 4 bases, with 10 bases lying between them. From germline, CDR1 is DFQATT and CDR2 SNEGSKA (reference sequence). The CDR3 loop reads CSARARGVTGELFF. CDR3 nucleotide sequence: TGCAGTGCTAGAGCACGGGGAGTCACCGGGGAGCTGTTTTTT.

This clonotype has at least ten counts. The CDR3 DNA follows: TGTGCCAGCAGCTTAGCGGAGGGGGTCTCCTACGAGCAGTACTTC. This encodes CASSLAEGVSYEQYF. The chain is built from TRBV7-2 and TRBJ2-7, with D possibly being TRBD1 or TRBD2 (6 bases each). CDR1 is SGHTA, CDR2 FQGNSA, per germline. CDR3 length: 15 amino acids. V was cut by 0 bases and J by 0 bases, with 9 bases left in between.

There are many counts of this clonotype. This chain connects TRBV19 to TRBJ2-1, with 11 nucleotides matching TRBD2. The CDR3 covers 17 residues. The V and J ends lost 7 bases and 3 bases, in that order; junction bases with no gene match: 11. Germline CDR1 reads LNHDA; CDR2 reads SQIVND (reference sequence). As DNA, the CDR3 is TGTGCCAGTACCAGACTAGCGGGAACGAGGGACTACAATGAGCAGTTCTTC. Protein: CASTRLAGTRDYNEQFF.

About this clonotype: Mismatch with germline at one junction end may stem from a read error. The V call is TRBV5-6, the J call TRBJ2-5; either TRBD1 or TRBD2 may fit D (6 bases each). The CDR3 spans 16 residues. Germline CDR1 SGHDT, CDR2 YYEEEE. The CDR3 loop is CASSWIGGRVRESQYF. The DNA of the CDR3 is TGTGCCAGCAGCTGGATCGGGGGCCGGGTAAGAGAGTCCCAGTACTTC.

The chain recombines TRBV7-6 with TRBJ2-3, with 12 positions matching TRBD2. CDR1 and CDR2 from the germline V gene are SGHVS and FNYEAQ. J lost 5 bases, V lost 5 bases, and 5 bases had no gene match. The CDR3 is 15 residues long. The CDR3 sequence: CASSPQGLAGDTQYF. The CDR3 DNA follows: TGTGCCAGCAGCCCCCAGGGACTAGCGGGAGATACGCAGTATTTT.

The gene calls are TRBV5-1 and TRBJ1-5; D unresolved. From germline, CDR1 is SGHRS and CDR2 YFSETQ. V lost 0 bases and J lost 3, with 7 bases in between. There are 14 residues in the CDR3. CDR3 loop: CASSLDSPNQPQHF. The CDR3 DNA sequence: TGCGCCAGCAGCTTGGACAGCCCCAATCAGCCCCAGCATTTT.

This clonotype was recorded at least ten times. This rearrangement joins TRBV28 to TRBJ2-3; D is uncertain. The germline V gene has CDR1 MDHEN and CDR2 SYDVKM. The length of the CDR3 is 14 residues. The V end was cut by 1 base, the J end by 3 bases, with 8 bases between. CDR3 region: CASSLSTGTDTQYF. The CDR3 DNA follows: TGTGCCAGCAGTTTATCAACCGGGACAGATACGCAGTATTTT.

This chain connects TRBV7-2 to TRBJ2-2; 11 bases are a match to TRBD2. Looked up from germline, CDR1 is SGHTA and CDR2 is FQGNSA. V was clipped by 5 bases and J by 1 base; unmatched bases: 3. CDR3 length: 16 amino acids. The CDR3 region is CASSHGTSGNTGELFF. The DNA of the CDR3 is TGTGCCAGCAGCCATGGGACTAGCGGGAACACCGGGGAGCTGTTTTTT.

In this sample, this clonotype turned up a few times. The V gene is TRBV29-1, the J gene TRBJ2-7; D gene uncertain. V lost 4 bases and J 9 bases, leaving 19 bases between the germline ends. The CDR3 loop spans 13 amino acids. Germline CDR1 SQVTM, CDR2 ANQGSEA. The CDR3 loop reads CSVGVGSGVGQYF. The CDR3 DNA reads as TGCAGCGTTGGAGTCGGGTCGGGTGTAGGGCAGTACTTC.

The rearrangement uses TRBV4-3 and TRBJ2-4; TRBD2 is a possible D gene (8 bases). V shed 1 base and J shed 1 base, with 14 bases lying between them. CDR3 size: 17 residues. Germline V CDR1 and CDR2: LGHNA, YSLEER. CDR3 loop: CASSQVREGAAKNIQYF. In DNA form, the CDR3 reads TGCGCCAGCAGCCAAGTACGGGAGGGGGCCGCCAAAAACATTCAGTACTTC.

This clonotype was detected a few times. The chain is built from TRBV21-1 and TRBJ1-1. TRBV21-1 is recorded as a pseudogene. The CDR3 has 13 amino acids. Here the CDR3 DNA reads TGTGCCAGCAGCAAAGCCACAAACACTGAAGCTTTCTTT. Its translation: CASSKATNTEAFF.